Sequencing of this TCR beta chain was carried out in a study of naive CD8 T cells in extremely preterm neonates. The method was immunoSEQ multiplex PCR; TCRdb's version includes in-frame clones alone and lacks a portion of them. There are around 6,600 clones in the sample; about 97% occur only once, and over 0.3% lies in the top ten. This CDR3 has 15 amino acids. V trimming: 0 bases; J trimming: 8 bases; junction bases outside the gene matches: 8. Germline CDR1 SGHTS, CDR2 YDEGEE. The chain recombines TRBV5-8 with TRBJ2-1; 7 bases fit TRBD2. This sequence was found in a human donor in good health. The source material was naive CD8+ T cells from blood. The CDR3 DNA sequence: TGTGCCAGCAGCTTGGGGACTAGTGGCCTCTATGAGCAGTTCTTC. It is translated as CASSLGTSGLYEQFF.